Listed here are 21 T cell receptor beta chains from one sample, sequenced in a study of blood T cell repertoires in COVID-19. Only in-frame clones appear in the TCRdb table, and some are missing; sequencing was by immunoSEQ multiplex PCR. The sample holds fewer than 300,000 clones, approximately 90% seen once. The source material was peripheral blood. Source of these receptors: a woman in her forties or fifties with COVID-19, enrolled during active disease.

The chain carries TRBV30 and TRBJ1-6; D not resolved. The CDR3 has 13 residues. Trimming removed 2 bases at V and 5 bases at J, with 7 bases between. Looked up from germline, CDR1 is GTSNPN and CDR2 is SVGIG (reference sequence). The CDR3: CAWSIQDNSPLHF. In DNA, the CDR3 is TGTGCCTGGAGTATTCAGGATAATTCACCCCTCCACTTT.

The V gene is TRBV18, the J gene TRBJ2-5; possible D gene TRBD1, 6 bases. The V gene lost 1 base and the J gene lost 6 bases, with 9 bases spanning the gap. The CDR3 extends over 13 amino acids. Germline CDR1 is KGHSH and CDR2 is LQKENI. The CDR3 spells CASSPLQGQTQYF. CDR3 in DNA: TGTGCCAGCTCACCACTTCAGGGGCAGACCCAGTACTTC.

The CDR3 nucleotides are TGCGCCAGCAGCTTCCCCGGACAGGCCTACGAGCAGTACTTC. This encodes CASSFPGQAYEQYF. The V and J genes are TRBV5-1 and TRBJ2-7, with 7 nucleotides matching TRBD1. The CDR3 runs 14 residues. Germline V gene data show CDR1 as SGHRS and CDR2 as YFSETQ. J lost 2 bases, V lost 2 bases, and 4 bases had no gene match.

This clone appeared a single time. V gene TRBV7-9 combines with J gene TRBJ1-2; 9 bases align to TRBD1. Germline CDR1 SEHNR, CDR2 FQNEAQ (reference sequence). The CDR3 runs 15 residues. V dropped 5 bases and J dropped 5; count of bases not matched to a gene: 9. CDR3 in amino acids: CASSTERTGDYGYTF. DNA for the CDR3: TGTGCCAGCAGCACCGAGCGGACAGGGGATTATGGCTACACCTTC. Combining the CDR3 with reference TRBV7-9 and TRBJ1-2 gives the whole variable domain DTGVSQNPRHKITKRGQNVTFRCDPISEHNRLYWYRQTLGQGPEFLTYFQNEAQLEKSRLLSDRFSAERPKGSFSTLEIQRTEQGDSAMYLCASSTERTGDYGYTFGSGTRLTVV.

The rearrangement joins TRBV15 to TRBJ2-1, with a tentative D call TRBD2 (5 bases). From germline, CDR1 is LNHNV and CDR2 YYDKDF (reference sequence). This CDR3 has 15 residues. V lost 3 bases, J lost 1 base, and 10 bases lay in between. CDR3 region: CATSSRRRSYNEQFF. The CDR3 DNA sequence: TGTGCCACCAGCAGTAGGCGGAGGTCCTACAATGAGCAGTTCTTC. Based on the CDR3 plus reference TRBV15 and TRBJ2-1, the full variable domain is DAMVIQNPRYQVTQFGKPVTLSCSQTLNHNVMYWYQQKSSQAPKLLFHYYDKDFNNEADTPDNFQSRRPNTSFCFLDIRSPGLGDTAMYLCATSSRRRSYNEQFFGPGTRLTVL.

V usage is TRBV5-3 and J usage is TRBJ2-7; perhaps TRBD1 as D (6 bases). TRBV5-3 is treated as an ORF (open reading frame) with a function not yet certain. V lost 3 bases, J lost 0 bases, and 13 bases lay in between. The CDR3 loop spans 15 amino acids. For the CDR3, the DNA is TGTGCCAGAAGCTCCAGGGGCAGGCCCTCCTACGAGCAGTACTTC. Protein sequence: CARSSRGRPSYEQYF.

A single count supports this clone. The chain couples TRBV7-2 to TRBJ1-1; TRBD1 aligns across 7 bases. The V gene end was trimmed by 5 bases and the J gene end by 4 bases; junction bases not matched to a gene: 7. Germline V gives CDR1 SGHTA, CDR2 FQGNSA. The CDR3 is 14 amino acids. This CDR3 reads CASSALAGGTEAFF. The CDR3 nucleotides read TGTGCCAGCAGCGCCTTGGCAGGGGGCACTGAAGCTTTCTTT. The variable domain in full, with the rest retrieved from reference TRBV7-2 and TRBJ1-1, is GAGVSQSPSNKVTEKGKDVELRCDPISGHTALYWYRQSLGQGLEFLIYFQGNSAPDKSGLPSDRFSAERTGGSVSTLTIQRTQQEDSAVYLCASSALAGGTEAFFGQGTRLTVV.

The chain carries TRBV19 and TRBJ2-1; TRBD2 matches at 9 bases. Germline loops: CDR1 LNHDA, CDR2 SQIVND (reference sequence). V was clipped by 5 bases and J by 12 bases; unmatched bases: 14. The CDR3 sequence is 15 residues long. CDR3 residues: CASSPRGLAGVRQFF. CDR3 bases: TGTGCCAGTAGTCCCCGAGGGTTAGCGGGAGTTCGGCAGTTCTTC.

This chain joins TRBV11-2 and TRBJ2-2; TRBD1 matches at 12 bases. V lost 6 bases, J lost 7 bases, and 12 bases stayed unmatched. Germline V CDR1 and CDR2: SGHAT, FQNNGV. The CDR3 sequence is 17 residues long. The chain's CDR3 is CASRFYFGTGGFGELFF. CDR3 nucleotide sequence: TGTGCCAGCAGATTTTATTTTGGGACAGGGGGCTTCGGGGAGCTGTTTTTT.

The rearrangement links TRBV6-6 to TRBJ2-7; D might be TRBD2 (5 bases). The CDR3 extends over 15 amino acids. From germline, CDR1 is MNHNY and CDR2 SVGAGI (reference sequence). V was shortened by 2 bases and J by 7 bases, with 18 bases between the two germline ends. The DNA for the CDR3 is TGTGCCAGCAGTTACCCCAGAGACTACCTGTTTGAGCAGTACTTC. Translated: CASSYPRDYLFEQYF.

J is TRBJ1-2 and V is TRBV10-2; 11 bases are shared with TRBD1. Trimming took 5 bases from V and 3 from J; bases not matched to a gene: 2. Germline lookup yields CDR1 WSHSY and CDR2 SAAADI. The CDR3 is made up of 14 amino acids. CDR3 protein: CASSRTGGYYGYTF. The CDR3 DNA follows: TGCGCCAGCAGTCGGACAGGGGGCTACTATGGCTACACCTTC.

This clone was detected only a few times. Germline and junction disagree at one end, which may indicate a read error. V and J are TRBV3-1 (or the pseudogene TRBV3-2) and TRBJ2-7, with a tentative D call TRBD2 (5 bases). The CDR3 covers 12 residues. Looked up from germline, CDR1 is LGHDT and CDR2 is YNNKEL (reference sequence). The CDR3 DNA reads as TGTGCCAGCAGCCAAATAAGCGGCGTAGTGAACTTC. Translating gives CASSQISGVVNF.

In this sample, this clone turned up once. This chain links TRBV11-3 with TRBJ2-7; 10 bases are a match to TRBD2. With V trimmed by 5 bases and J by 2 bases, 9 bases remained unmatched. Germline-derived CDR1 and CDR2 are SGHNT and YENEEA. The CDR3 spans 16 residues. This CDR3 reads CASSERASGGAYEQYF. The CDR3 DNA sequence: TGTGCCAGCAGCGAGCGGGCTAGCGGGGGTGCCTACGAGCAGTACTTC.

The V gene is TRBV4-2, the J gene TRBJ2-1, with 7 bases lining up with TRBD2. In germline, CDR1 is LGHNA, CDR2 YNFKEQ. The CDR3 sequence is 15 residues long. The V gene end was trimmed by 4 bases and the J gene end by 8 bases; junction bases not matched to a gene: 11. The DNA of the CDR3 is TGTGCCAGCAGCCCCCTCCAGGCGGGAGTATATGAGCAGTTCTTC. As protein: CASSPLQAGVYEQFF.

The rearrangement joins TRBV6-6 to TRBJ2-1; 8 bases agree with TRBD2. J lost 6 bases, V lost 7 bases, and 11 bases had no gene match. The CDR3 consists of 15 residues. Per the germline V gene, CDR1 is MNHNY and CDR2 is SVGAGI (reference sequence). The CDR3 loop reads CASNIRSGASNEQFF. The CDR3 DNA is TGTGCCAGCAACATCCGTAGCGGGGCCTCCAATGAGCAGTTCTTC.

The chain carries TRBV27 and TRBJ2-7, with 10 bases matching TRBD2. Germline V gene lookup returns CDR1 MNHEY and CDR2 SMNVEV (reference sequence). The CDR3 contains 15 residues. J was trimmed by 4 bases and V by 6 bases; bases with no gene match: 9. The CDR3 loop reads CASRWLAGVAYEQYF. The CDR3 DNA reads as TGTGCCAGCAGGTGGCTAGCGGGAGTCGCGTACGAGCAGTACTTC.

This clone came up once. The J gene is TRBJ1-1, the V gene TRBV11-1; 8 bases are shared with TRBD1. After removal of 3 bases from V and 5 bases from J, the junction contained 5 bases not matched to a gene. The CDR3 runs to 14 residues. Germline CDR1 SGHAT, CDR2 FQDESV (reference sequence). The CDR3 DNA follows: TGTGCCAGCAGCTTCCCAGGGGGCACGACTGAAGCTTTCTTT. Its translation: CASSFPGGTTEAFF.

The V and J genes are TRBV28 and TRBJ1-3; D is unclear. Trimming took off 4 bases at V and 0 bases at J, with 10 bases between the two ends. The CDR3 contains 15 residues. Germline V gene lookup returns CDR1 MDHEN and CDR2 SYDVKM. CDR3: CASSSQANSGNTIYF. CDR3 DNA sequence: TGTGCCAGCAGTTCCCAGGCCAACTCTGGAAACACCATATATTTT. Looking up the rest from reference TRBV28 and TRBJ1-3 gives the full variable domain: DVKVTQSSRYLVKRTGEKVFLECVQDMDHENMFWYRQDPGLGLRLIYFSYDVKMKEKGDIPEGYSVSREKKERFSLILESASTNQTSMYLCASSSQANSGNTIYFGEGSWLTVV.

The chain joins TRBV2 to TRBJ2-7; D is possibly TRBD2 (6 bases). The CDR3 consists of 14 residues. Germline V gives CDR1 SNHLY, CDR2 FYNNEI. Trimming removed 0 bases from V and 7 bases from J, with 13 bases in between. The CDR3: CASSEAGGIYEQYF. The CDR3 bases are TGTGCCAGCAGTGAAGCGGGAGGTATTTATGAGCAGTACTTC.

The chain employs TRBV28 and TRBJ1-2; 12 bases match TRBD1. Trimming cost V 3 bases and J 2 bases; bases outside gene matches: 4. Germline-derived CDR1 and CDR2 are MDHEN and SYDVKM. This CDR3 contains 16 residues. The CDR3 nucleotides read TGTGCCAGCAGTTTCGGGACAGGGGGCGCGAACTATGGCTACACCTTC. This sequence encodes CASSFGTGGANYGYTF.

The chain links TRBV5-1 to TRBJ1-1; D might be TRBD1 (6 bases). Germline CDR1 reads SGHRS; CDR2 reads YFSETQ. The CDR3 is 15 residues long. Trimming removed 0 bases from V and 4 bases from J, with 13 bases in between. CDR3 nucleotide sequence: TGCGCCAGCAGCTTGGAACAGAGGGGGTTCACTGAAGCTTTCTTT. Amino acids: CASSLEQRGFTEAFF.